This TCR beta chain was found in a study of cytomegalovirus exposure and HLA in healthy donors. As for the study in general: Assignment to the Caucasian-associated ancestry cluster applied to approximately 80% of the approximately 420 genotyped donors.

The CDR3 has 15 amino acids. CDR1 is SGHDT, CDR2 YYEEEE, per germline. The V and J ends lost 4 bases and 1 base respectively, with 12 bases between them. PCR involved 60 Vbeta and 13 Jbeta primers. The data were produced by immunoSEQ multiplex PCR, yet TCRdb's version contains in-frame clones alone and is incomplete. The profile covers roughly 68,000 clones, with 60% to 85% appearing a single time and more than 5% taken by the ten largest. The TCR originated in a male donor in good health and CMV-seropositive. The specimen was PBMCs. The chain employs TRBV5-6 and TRBJ1-5; D possibly corresponds to TRBD1 (6 bases). The CDR3 protein is CASSGPQGSNQPQHF. CDR3 in DNA: TGTGCCAGCAGCGGACCACAGGGCAGCAATCAGCCCCAGCATTTT.